These 8 T cell receptor beta chains came from one sample sequenced in a study of control samples from healthy donors and cancer patients. Profiled with immunoSEQ multiplex PCR; TCRdb holds only in-frame clones, not every one. The data contain about 51,000 clones, roughly 86% of them seen just once; the ten biggest clones take up around 40%. The sample taken for sequencing was PBMCs. The receptors derive from a man in his fifties with head and neck cancer.

The chain combines TRBV30 with TRBJ1-5, with 12 bases identical to TRBD1. Germline loops: CDR1 GTSNPN, CDR2 SVGIG (reference sequence). The CDR3 loop spans 16 amino acids. V lost 1 base and J lost 3; bases outside the gene matches: 4. CDR3 in DNA: TGTGCCTGGAGTGCGGGACAGGGGGCCCCCAATCAGCCCCAGCATTTT. This gives the protein CAWSAGQGAPNQPQHF.

This sequence joins TRBV11-2 and TRBJ1-2; D is uncertain. V lost 7 bases and J lost 1, with 16 bases in between. The length of the CDR3 is 15 residues. Germline CDR1 SGHAT, CDR2 FQNNGV. CDR3: CASTDGRTLNYGYTF. The CDR3 DNA reads as TGTGCCAGCACCGATGGTCGCACCCTTAACTATGGCTACACCTTC.

The V call is TRBV16, the J call TRBJ2-7, with a possible D match to TRBD1 (6 bases). Germline V gives CDR1 KGHSY, CDR2 FQNENV. Trimming removed 5 bases from V and 6 bases from J, with 11 bases in between. The CDR3 totals 12 residues. CDR3 DNA sequence: TGTGCCAGCAGCTATCGACAGGTCGAGCAGTACTTC. Encoded protein: CASSYRQVEQYF.

The CDR3 here is CAISERTGSRTTEAFF. CDR3 coding DNA: TGTGCCATCAGTGAAAGGACAGGGAGTAGGACCACTGAAGCTTTCTTT. The chain combines TRBV10-3 with TRBJ1-1; TRBD1 aligns across 8 bases. CDR3 size: 16 residues. The junction had 10 bases not matched to a gene; V was cut back by 3 bases and J by 4 bases. Germline V lookup: CDR1 ENHRY, CDR2 SYGVKD.

This chain's CDR3 is CASSQDRAPYNEQFF. CDR3 coding DNA: TGTGCCAGCAGCCAAGACAGGGCCCCCTACAATGAGCAGTTCTTC. This chain uses TRBV3-1 (or the pseudogene TRBV3-2) with TRBJ2-1, with D possibly being TRBD1 (5 bases). Trimming took off 0 bases at V and 2 bases at J, with 8 bases between the two ends. The CDR3 is made up of 15 amino acids. The germline gives CDR1 LGHDT, CDR2 YNNKEL (reference sequence).

The chain links TRBV6-1 to TRBJ2-7; maybe TRBD1 (6 bases). Germline CDR1 reads MNHNS; CDR2 reads SASEGT. The CDR3 runs to 17 residues. V lost 3 bases and J lost 3, with 21 bases in between. CDR3 in amino acids: CASSDTPPRGLSYEQYF. CDR3 nucleotide sequence: TGTGCCAGCAGTGATACCCCTCCCAGGGGCCTAAGCTACGAGCAGTACTTC.

This clone was counted only a few times. The chain carries TRBV11-3 and TRBJ2-1; D remains ambiguous. Trimming shortened V by 0 bases and J by 7 bases, and 10 bases separated the two germline ends. The CDR3 is 14 amino acids. Germline-derived CDR1 and CDR2 are SGHNT and YENEEA. In DNA form, the CDR3 reads TGTGCCAGCAGCTTAGACAGACTCGCTAATGAGCAGTTCTTC. Its protein product is CASSLDRLANEQFF.

This sequence joins TRBV14 and TRBJ1-2; 8 bases line up with TRBD1. The germline gives CDR1 SGHDN, CDR2 FVKESK. The CDR3 length is 14 residues. The J segment lost 4 bases and the V segment lost 2 bases, leaving 3 bases of the junction unmatched. The CDR3 sequence: CASSQITGGYGYTF. As DNA, the CDR3 is TGTGCCAGCAGCCAAATTACAGGGGGCTATGGCTACACCTTC.